This entry lists 3 T cell receptor beta chains sequenced from one sample in a study of cytomegalovirus exposure and HLA in healthy donors. The PCR used 60 Vbeta and 13 Jbeta primers. Profiling relied on immunoSEQ multiplex PCR, and the TCRdb table lists in-frame clones only, not all of them. This table has around 150,000 clones, 87% appearing once. The material sequenced was PBMCs. All receptors derive from a woman between 25 and 40 years old in good health and CMV-seronegative.

This rearrangement joins TRBV7-9 to TRBJ2-3; 13 bases are shared with TRBD2. CDR1 is SEHNR and CDR2 is FQNEAQ in the germline V gene (reference sequence). There are 19 residues in the CDR3. V lost 1 base, J lost 0 bases, and 7 bases stayed unmatched. CDR3 residues: CASSLGTSGSLLSTDTQYF. CDR3 sequence (DNA): TGTGCCAGCAGCTTAGGGACTAGCGGGAGTCTTTTAAGCACAGATACGCAGTATTTT.

The J gene is TRBJ2-1, the V gene TRBV5-4, with TRBD1 matching 8 bases. J was trimmed by 2 bases and V by 3 bases; bases with no gene match: 7. Germline V gene data show CDR1 as SGHNT and CDR2 as YYREEE (reference sequence). This CDR3 contains 16 residues. CDR3 amino acids: CASSSPDREPYNEQFF. In nucleotides, the CDR3 is TGTGCCAGCAGCTCGCCGGACAGGGAGCCCTACAATGAGCAGTTCTTC.

This clone was seen just once. The chain combines TRBV18 with TRBJ1-2; D is unresolved. The germline V and J ends were trimmed by 5 bases and 5 bases, with 12 bases remaining between them. Germline-derived CDR1 and CDR2 are KGHSH and LQKENI. CDR3 size: 13 residues. This CDR3 reads CASSVEGSYGYTF. The CDR3 nucleotides read TGTGCCAGCTCAGTGGAGGGATCTTATGGCTACACCTTC.